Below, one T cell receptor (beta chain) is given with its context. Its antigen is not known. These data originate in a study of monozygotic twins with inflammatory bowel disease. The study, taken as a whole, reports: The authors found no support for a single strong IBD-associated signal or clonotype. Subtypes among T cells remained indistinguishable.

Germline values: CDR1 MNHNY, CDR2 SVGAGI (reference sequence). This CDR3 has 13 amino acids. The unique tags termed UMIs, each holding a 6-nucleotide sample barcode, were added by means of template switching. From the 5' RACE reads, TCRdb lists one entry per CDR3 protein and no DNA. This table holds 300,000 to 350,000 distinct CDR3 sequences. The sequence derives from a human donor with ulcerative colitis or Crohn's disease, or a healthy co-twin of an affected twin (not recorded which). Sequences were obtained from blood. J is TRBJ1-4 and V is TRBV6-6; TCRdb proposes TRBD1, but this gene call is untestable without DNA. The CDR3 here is CASSSTGSEKLFF.